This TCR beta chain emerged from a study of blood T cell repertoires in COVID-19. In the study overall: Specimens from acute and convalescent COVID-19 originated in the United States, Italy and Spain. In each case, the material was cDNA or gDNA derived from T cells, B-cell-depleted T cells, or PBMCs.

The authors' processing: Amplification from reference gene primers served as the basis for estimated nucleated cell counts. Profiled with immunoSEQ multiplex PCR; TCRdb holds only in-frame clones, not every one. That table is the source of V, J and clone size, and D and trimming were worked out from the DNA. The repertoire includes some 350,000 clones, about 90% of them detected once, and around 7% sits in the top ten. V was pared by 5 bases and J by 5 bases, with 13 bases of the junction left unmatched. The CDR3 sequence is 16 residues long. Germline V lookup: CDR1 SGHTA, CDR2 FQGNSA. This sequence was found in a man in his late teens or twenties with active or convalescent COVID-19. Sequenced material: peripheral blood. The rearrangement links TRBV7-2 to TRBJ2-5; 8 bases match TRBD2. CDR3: CASSTPLSGEWETQYF. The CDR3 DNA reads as TGTGCCAGCAGCACCCCACTTAGCGGGGAATGGGAGACCCAGTACTTC.